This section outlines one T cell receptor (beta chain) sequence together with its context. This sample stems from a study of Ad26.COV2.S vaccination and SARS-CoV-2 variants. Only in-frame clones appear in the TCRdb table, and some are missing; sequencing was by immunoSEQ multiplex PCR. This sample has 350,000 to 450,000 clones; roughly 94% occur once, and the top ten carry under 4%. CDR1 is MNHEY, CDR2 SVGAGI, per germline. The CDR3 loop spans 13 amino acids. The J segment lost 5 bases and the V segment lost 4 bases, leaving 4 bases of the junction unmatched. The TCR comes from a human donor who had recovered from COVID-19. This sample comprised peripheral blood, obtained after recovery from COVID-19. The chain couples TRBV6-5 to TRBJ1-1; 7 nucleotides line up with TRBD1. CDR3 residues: CASSFNRGTEAFF. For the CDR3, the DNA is TGTGCCAGCAGTTTTAACAGGGGAACTGAAGCTTTCTTT.